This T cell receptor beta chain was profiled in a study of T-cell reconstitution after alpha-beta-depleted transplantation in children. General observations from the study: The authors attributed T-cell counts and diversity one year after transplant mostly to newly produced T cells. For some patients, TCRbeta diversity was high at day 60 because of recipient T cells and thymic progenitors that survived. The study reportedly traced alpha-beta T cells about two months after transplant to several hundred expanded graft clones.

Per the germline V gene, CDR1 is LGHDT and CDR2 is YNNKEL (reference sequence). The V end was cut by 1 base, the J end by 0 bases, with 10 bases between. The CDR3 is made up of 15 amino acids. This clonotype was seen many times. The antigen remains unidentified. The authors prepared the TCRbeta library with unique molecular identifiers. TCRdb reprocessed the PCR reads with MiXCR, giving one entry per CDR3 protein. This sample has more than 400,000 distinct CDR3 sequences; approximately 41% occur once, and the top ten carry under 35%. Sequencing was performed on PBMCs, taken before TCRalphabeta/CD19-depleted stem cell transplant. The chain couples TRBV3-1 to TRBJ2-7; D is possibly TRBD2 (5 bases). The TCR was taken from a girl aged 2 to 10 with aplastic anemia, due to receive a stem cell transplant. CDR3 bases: TGTGCCAGCAGCCAAGGCCCAGCGGTCTCCTACGAGCAGTACTTC. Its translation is CASSQGPAVSYEQYF.